This passage covers 30 T cell receptor beta chains from one sample sequenced in a study of type 1 regulatory T cells. Study-level points and caveats: Compared with non-type 1 regulatory T cells, type 1 regulatory T cells showed a more restricted TCR repertoire.

These receptors are not linked to any known antigen. Via MiXCR, TCRdb re-called the reads, giving one row per CDR3 protein. This sample yields 70,000 or so distinct CDR3 sequences, of which more than 20% are seen a single time; around 8% belongs to the top ten. Sequencing used cultured type 1 regulatory T (Tr1) cells, either the whole culture or a sorted fraction (not recorded which). The receptors derive from a human donor in good health.

A word on this clonotype: Given a much more abundant clone one base away, this may be a read error. The V and J genes are TRBV29-1 and TRBJ1-1; tentatively, D is TRBD1 (6 bases). Germline V lookup: CDR1 SQVTM, CDR2 ANQGSEA. This CDR3 has 13 residues. For the CDR3, the DNA is TGCAGCGCCCGCAGGTCAGGGGTAACTGAAGCTCTCTTT. It specifies CSARRSGVTEALF.

The CDR3 reads CAISATGDTQYF. CDR3 coding DNA: TGTGCCATCAGTGCTACGGGAGATACGCAGTATTTT. The chain combines TRBV10-3 with TRBJ2-3; unclear D gene. The germline gives CDR1 ENHRY, CDR2 SYGVKD. The V end was cut by 4 bases, the J end by 5 bases, with 7 bases between. The CDR3 covers 12 residues.

The chain recombines TRBV5-1 with TRBJ2-1; 9 bases line up with TRBD1. The CDR3 is 14 residues long. V lost 7 bases and J lost 0; bases outside the gene matches: 2. In germline, CDR1 is SGHRS, CDR2 YFSETQ. The CDR3 sequence is CASEQGASYNEQFF. The CDR3 DNA follows: TGCGCCAGCGAACAGGGGGCCTCCTACAATGAGCAGTTCTTC.

This clonotype was seen a handful of times. J is TRBJ2-7 and V is TRBV12-3 or TRBV12-4, with D possibly matching TRBD1 (7 bases). Trimming removed 1 base at V and 2 bases at J, with 12 bases between. The CDR3 totals 15 residues. CDR3 coding DNA: TGTGCCAGCAGTTTAGTGCAGGGGGGAACCTACGAGCAGTACTTC. This translates into CASSLVQGGTYEQYF.

The table lists this clonotype with a few counts. The chain is built from TRBV7-2 and TRBJ2-7; D perhaps matches TRBD1 (6 bases). Trimming stripped 0 bases from V and 6 bases from J, with 15 bases between. The CDR3 consists of 15 residues. Germline V gene data show CDR1 as SGHTA and CDR2 as FQGNSA. The CDR3 bases are TGTGCCAGCAGCTTAGCCGTCCGCTTAGGGGGCGAGCAGTACTTC. Translated, it gives CASSLAVRLGGEQYF.

The chain employs TRBV19 and TRBJ1-5; the match to TRBD1 covers 7 bases. This CDR3 is built from 16 residues. V dropped 5 bases and J dropped 2; count of bases not matched to a gene: 9. Per germline, CDR1 LNHDA and CDR2 SQIVND (reference sequence). The CDR3 bases are TGTGCCAGTAGTGGAGACCTTGACAGGGGCAATCAGCCCCAGCATTTT. It encodes CASSGDLDRGNQPQHF.

V usage is TRBV9 and J usage is TRBJ2-3; 11 bases align to TRBD2. V was clipped by 0 bases and J by 3 bases; unmatched bases: 6. The length of the CDR3 is 17 residues. Per the germline V gene, CDR1 is SGDLS and CDR2 is YYNGEE. CDR3 in amino acids: CASSVGPSGRITDTQYF. The CDR3 nucleotides read TGTGCCAGCAGCGTAGGTCCTAGCGGGAGGATTACAGATACGCAGTATTTT.

Many counts were recorded for this clonotype. This chain connects TRBV4-3 to TRBJ2-6; D is perhaps TRBD1 or TRBD2 (5 bases each). V gave up 0 bases and J gave up 0 bases, with 21 bases separating them. The CDR3 length is 21 residues. Germline V gene data show CDR1 as LGHNA and CDR2 as YSLEER. The CDR3 DNA sequence: TGCGCCAGCAGCCAAGATGTGGACTCGGGACGGGTAGTCTCTGGGGCCAACGTCCTGACTTTC. Its protein is CASSQDVDSGRVVSGANVLTF.

The J gene is TRBJ2-1, the V gene TRBV30; D possibly corresponds to TRBD1 (6 bases). CDR1 is GTSNPN, CDR2 SVGIG, per germline (reference sequence). This CDR3 spans 12 amino acids. The V end lost 8 bases, the J end lost 6 bases, and 14 bases lay between the germline ends. CDR3 bases: TGTGCCCATCAGGGGATCATCAATGAGCAGTTCTTC. This codes for CAHQGIINEQFF.

The rearrangement uses TRBV5-4 and TRBJ2-6; D gene uncertain. Germline CDR1 SGHNT, CDR2 YYREEE (reference sequence). The CDR3 runs to 13 residues. Trimming took off 1 base at V and 2 bases at J, with 1 base between the two ends. In DNA, the CDR3 is TGTGCCAGCAGCTTGCCTGGGGCCAACGTCCTGACTTTC. It yields the protein CASSLPGANVLTF.

The V and J genes are TRBV2 and TRBJ2-1; possibly TRBD1 for D (5 bases). CDR1 is SNHLY and CDR2 is FYNNEI in the germline V gene. CDR3 size: 12 residues. V dropped 8 bases and J dropped 7 bases, with 12 bases sitting between them. In nucleotides, the CDR3 is TGTGCCAGCTCAGGGTTACGGAATGAGCAGTTCTTC. Translating gives CASSGLRNEQFF.

This clonotype was detected many times. The chain links TRBV10-3 to TRBJ1-5; 7 positions match TRBD1. The CDR3 extends over 14 amino acids. The germline CDR1 and CDR2 sequences are ENHRY and SYGVKD. The J segment lost 2 bases and the V segment lost 4 bases, leaving 2 bases of the junction unmatched. In DNA form, the CDR3 reads TGTGCCATCAGTGGACAGGGCGGCAATCAGCCCCAGCATTTT. Encoded protein: CAISGQGGNQPQHF.

This sequence joins TRBV28 and TRBJ2-5; D remains unclear. This CDR3 has 14 amino acids. The V and J ends lost 3 bases and 1 base respectively, with 9 bases between them. CDR1 MDHEN and CDR2 SYDVKM come from the germline V gene. CDR3 loop: CASSLPLGQETQYF. The CDR3 DNA follows: TGTGCCAGCAGTTTGCCCCTGGGCCAAGAGACCCAGTACTTC. Combining the CDR3 with reference TRBV28 and TRBJ2-5 gives the whole variable domain DVKVTQSSRYLVKRTGEKVFLECVQDMDHENMFWYRQDPGLGLRLIYFSYDVKMKEKGDIPEGYSVSREKKERFSLILESASTNQTSMYLCASSLPLGQETQYFGPGTRLLVL.

This clonotype has more than one count but fewer than ten. The rearrangement uses TRBV27 and TRBJ2-7; 14 bases agree with TRBD2. This CDR3 has 15 amino acids. Losses at the gene ends were 4 bases for V and 7 bases for J; bases not matched to a gene: 6. Germline CDR1 and CDR2: MNHEY and SMNVEV (reference sequence). CDR3 in DNA: TGTGCCAGCAGTTCCGCGGGACTAGCGGGAGTTGAGCAGTACTTC. Its translation is CASSSAGLAGVEQYF.

This clonotype was detected a few times. The J gene is TRBJ2-1, the V gene TRBV20-1; D possibly corresponds to TRBD1 (5 bases). Germline CDR1 DFQATT, CDR2 SNEGSKA (reference sequence). V lost 3 bases and J lost 6, with 15 bases in between. This CDR3 has 14 residues. The chain's CDR3 is CSASSLGRGNEQFF. DNA for the CDR3: TGCAGTGCTAGCAGCTTGGGAAGGGGCAATGAGCAGTTCTTC.

This clonotype was seen a few times. The rearrangement links TRBV11-2 to TRBJ2-7; TRBD2 is a possible D gene (6 bases). V was pared by 1 base and J by 1 base, with 8 bases between. In germline, CDR1 is SGHAT, CDR2 FQNNGV. CDR3 size: 14 residues. CDR3 DNA sequence: TGTGCCAGCAGCTTAGTTCGGGGGTCCTACGAGCAGTACTTC. Translating gives CASSLVRGSYEQYF.

Only a few counts were recorded for this clonotype. The chain links TRBV28 to TRBJ2-3, with 9 bases matching TRBD1. This CDR3 comprises 16 residues. Germline CDR1 is MDHEN and CDR2 is SYDVKM. V shed 4 bases, J shed 2 bases, and the junction held 7 bases outside the gene matches. The CDR3 sequence: CASSSQDRGYTDTQYF. CDR3 sequence (DNA): TGTGCCAGCAGTTCCCAGGACAGGGGTTACACAGATACGCAGTATTTT.

This chain links TRBV2 with TRBJ1-3; unclear D gene. Germline lookup yields CDR1 SNHLY and CDR2 FYNNEI. This CDR3 region has 17 residues. V was pared by 2 bases and J by 0 bases, with 14 bases between. The CDR3 sequence: CASSEKSLMSSGNTIYF. DNA for the CDR3: TGTGCCAGCAGTGAAAAGTCCTTGATGAGCTCTGGAAACACCATATATTTT.

This clonotype has at least ten counts. This chain connects TRBV6-5 to TRBJ2-3, with D possibly being TRBD2 (6 bases). V lost 0 bases, J lost 9 bases, and 19 bases lay in between. CDR1 and CDR2 from the germline V gene are MNHEY and SVGAGI. The CDR3 contains 16 residues. CDR3 DNA sequence: TGTGCCAGCAGTTACTCCCGGGGCGGGACCGCAGGAACGCAGTATTTT. This sequence encodes CASSYSRGGTAGTQYF.

This clonotype was observed many times. Germline is not matched at one junction end, which may reflect a read error. The CDR3 loop reads CASSQTGDTEAFF. In nucleotides, the CDR3 is TGCGCCAGCAGCCAGACAGGGGATACTGAAGCTTTCTTT. The rearrangement joins TRBV12-3 or TRBV12-4 to TRBJ1-1; TRBD1 matches 8 bases. CDR3 size: 13 residues.

The gene calls are TRBV7-3 and TRBJ1-1; weak D call: TRBD1 (6 bases). CDR3 size: 14 residues. V lost 6 bases and J lost 0, with 11 bases in between. Germline CDR1 is SGHTA and CDR2 is FQGTGA. In DNA form, the CDR3 reads TGTGCCAGCAGACGCGGGACATTGAACACTGAAGCTTTCTTT. Protein: CASRRGTLNTEAFF.

This clonotype appeared a few times. CDR3 amino acids: CASSHGAGGPKEQFF. DNA of the CDR3: TGTGCCAGCAGCCATGGAGCGGGAGGGCCGAAAGAGCAGTTCTTC. The V call is TRBV4-2, the J call TRBJ2-1; the match to TRBD2 covers 10 bases. Germline V gene sequence: CDR1 LGHNA, CDR2 YNFKEQ. Germline trimming cut 3 bases from V and 10 bases from J; bases unmatched to any gene: 9. The CDR3 has 15 residues.

This clonotype was recorded a few times. The chain joins TRBV7-2 to TRBJ2-7, with D hard to call. Germline-derived CDR1 and CDR2 are SGHTA and FQGNSA. This CDR3 is 13 amino acids long. V lost 6 bases and J lost 2, with 11 bases in between. The DNA of the CDR3 is TGTGCCAGCAGGTCGGTGGGGACCTACGAGCAGTACTTC. Its protein product is CASRSVGTYEQYF.

The gene calls are TRBV12-3 or TRBV12-4 and TRBJ2-2; the D gene is possibly TRBD1 (6 bases). V was cut by 6 bases and J by 0 bases, with 14 bases left in between. The CDR3 runs to 16 residues. Here the CDR3 DNA reads TGTGCCAGCAGGCCCCTGGGGGCCCCGAACACCGGGGAGCTGTTTTTT. It encodes CASRPLGAPNTGELFF.

V and J are TRBV6-4 and TRBJ2-3; D may be TRBD2 (5 bases). The CDR3 is made up of 14 amino acids. V lost 2 bases to trimming and J lost 1 base, with 7 bases between them. Germline CDR1 reads MRHNA; CDR2 reads SNTAGT. The DNA for the CDR3 is TGTGCCAGCAGTGACGCAGCGGGCACAGATACGCAGTATTTT. This translates into CASSDAAGTDTQYF.

A few counts support this clonotype. The chain links TRBV12-3 or TRBV12-4 to TRBJ1-5; no clear D. The length of the CDR3 is 13 residues. Between the trimmed V and J ends, which lost 5 bases and 3 bases, there was a span of 8 bases. CDR3 sequence (DNA): TGTGCCAGCAGTCAGGACCTCAATCAGCCCCAGCATTTT. Protein sequence: CASSQDLNQPQHF.

V usage is TRBV30 and J usage is TRBJ2-7, with 8 positions matching TRBD2. Trimming cost V 5 bases and J 6 bases; bases outside gene matches: 9. CDR3 length: 13 residues. Germline V CDR1 and CDR2: GTSNPN, SVGIG (reference sequence). The CDR3 DNA sequence: TGTGCCTGGGGACGGGGTAGCGGGACCGAGCAGTACTTC. Translated: CAWGRGSGTEQYF.

This clonotype occurred once. The chain joins TRBV7-8 to TRBJ2-1; 9 bases are a match to TRBD2. CDR1 is SGHVS, CDR2 FQNEAQ, per germline. Trimming removed 7 bases from V and 4 bases from J; junction bases left unmatched: 11. This CDR3 region has 16 residues. The CDR3 DNA reads TGTGCCAGCACCTCTGGAGCGGGAGGCGGTTACAATGAGCAGTTCTTC. This codes for CASTSGAGGGYNEQFF. Full variable domain (missing parts from reference TRBV7-8 and TRBJ2-1): GAGVSQSPRYKVAKRGQDVALRCDPISGHVSLFWYQQALGQGPEFLTYFQNEAQLDKSGLPSDRFFAERPEGSVSTLKIQRTQQEDSAVYLCASTSGAGGGYNEQFFGPGTRLTVL.

This clonotype was seen only a few times. V usage is TRBV27 and J usage is TRBJ2-3; D is unclear. Between the trimmed V and J ends, which lost 1 base and 4 bases, there was a span of 15 bases. Germline CDR1 reads MNHEY; CDR2 reads SMNVEV (reference sequence). The CDR3 has 16 amino acids. The CDR3 is CASSLYGYGVADTQYF. The CDR3, as DNA: TGTGCCAGCAGTTTATACGGCTATGGGGTAGCAGATACGCAGTATTTT.

This clonotype appeared a few times. The V and J genes are TRBV18 and TRBJ2-2, with D uncertain. CDR3 length: 11 amino acids. The germline CDR1 and CDR2 sequences are KGHSH and LQKENI. With 3 bases removed from V and 10 bases from J, the gap between germline ends came to 6 bases. As DNA, the CDR3 is TGTGCCAGCTCACCTAACGAGGAGCTGTTTTTT. It yields the protein CASSPNEELFF. Full variable domain (remainder filled in from reference TRBV18 and TRBJ2-2): NAGVMQNPRHLVRRRGQEARLRCSPMKGHSHVYWYRQLPEEGLKFMVYLQKENIIDESGMPKERFSAEFPKEGPSILRIQQVVRGDSAAYFCASSPNEELFFGEGSRLTVL.